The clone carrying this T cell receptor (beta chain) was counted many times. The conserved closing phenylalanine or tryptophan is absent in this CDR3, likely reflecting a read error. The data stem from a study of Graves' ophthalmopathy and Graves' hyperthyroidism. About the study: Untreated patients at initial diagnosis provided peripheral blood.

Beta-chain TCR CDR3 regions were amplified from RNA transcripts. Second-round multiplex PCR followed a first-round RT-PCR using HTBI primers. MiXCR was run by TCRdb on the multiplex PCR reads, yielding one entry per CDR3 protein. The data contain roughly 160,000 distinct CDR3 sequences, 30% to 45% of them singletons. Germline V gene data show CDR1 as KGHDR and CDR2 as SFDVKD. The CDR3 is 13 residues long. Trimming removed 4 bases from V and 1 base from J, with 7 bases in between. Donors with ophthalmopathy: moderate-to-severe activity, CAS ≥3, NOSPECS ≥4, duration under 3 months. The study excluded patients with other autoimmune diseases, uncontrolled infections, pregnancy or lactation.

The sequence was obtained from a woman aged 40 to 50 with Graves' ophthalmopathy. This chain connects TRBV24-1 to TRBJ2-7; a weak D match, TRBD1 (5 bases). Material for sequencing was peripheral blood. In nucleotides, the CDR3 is TGTGCCACCAGTGACGGACAATCCTACGAGCAGTACCTC. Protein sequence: CATSDGQSYEQYL.